This T cell receptor (beta chain) was sequenced during a study of shared clonotypes between healthy human individuals. Study-level background: The cohort comprised a couple of women and a few men. Their ages spanned 18 to 49 years. General study findings and limits: Several donors held about 5% of naive CD4 clonotypes in common. Sorted-subset sequencing was shown by rarefaction to be incomplete despite large depth.

CD8 cells regarded as naive lacked CD45RO, were positively chosen for CCR7, and omitted terminally differentiated effector memory CD45RA+ cells. Data came from immunoSEQ multiplex PCR; TCRdb stores just in-frame clones and leaves some out. The table lists around 1,900,000 clones, around 93% of them singletons. As concerns this clone: Its antigen is currently unknown.

This TCR came from a man between 18 and 35 years old in good health. Some clones in this sample may be carry-over from other donors' samples. The sample was naive CD8+ T cells from PBMCs.

This CDR3 reads CATSSPLENEQFF. The DNA for the CDR3 is TGTGCCACCAGCAGTCCCCTTGAAAATGAGCAGTTCTTC. The chain combines TRBV15 with TRBJ2-1; no firm D call. The germline V and J ends were trimmed by 3 bases and 7 bases, with 10 bases remaining between them. The germline V gene has CDR1 LNHNV and CDR2 YYDKDF (reference sequence). This CDR3 is 13 amino acids long. Drawing the rest from reference TRBV15 and TRBJ2-1, the complete variable domain is DAMVIQNPRYQVTQFGKPVTLSCSQTLNHNVMYWYQQKSSQAPKLLFHYYDKDFNNEADTPDNFQSRRPNTSFCFLDIRSPGLGDTAMYLCATSSPLENEQFFGPGTRLTVL.